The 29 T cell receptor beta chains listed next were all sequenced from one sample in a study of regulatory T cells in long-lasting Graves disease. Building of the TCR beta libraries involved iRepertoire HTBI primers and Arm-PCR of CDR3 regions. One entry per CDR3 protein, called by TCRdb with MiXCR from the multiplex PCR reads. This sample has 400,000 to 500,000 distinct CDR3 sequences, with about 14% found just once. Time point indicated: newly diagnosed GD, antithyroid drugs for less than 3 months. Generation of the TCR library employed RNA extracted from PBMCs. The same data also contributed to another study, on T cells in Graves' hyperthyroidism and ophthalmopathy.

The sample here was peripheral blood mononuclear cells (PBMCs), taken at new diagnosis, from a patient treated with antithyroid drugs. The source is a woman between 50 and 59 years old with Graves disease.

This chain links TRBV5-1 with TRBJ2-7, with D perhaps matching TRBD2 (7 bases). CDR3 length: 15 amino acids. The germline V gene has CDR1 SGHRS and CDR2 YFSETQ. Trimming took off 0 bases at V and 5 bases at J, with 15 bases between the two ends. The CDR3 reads CASSLVPGEGDEQYF. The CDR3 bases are TGCGCCAGCAGCTTGGTCCCAGGGGAGGGCGACGAGCAGTACTTC.

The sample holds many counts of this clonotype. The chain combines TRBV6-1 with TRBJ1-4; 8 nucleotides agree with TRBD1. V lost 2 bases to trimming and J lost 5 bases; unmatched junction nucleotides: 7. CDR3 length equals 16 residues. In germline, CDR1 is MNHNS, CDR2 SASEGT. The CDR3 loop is CASSERFGTGNEKLFF. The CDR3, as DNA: TGTGCCAGCAGTGAACGTTTTGGGACAGGCAATGAAAAACTGTTTTTT.

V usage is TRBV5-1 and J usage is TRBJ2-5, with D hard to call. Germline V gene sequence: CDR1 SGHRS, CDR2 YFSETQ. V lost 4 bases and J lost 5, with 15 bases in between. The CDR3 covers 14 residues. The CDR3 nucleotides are TGCGCCAGCAGCATTGAAAGAGCAAAGGAGACCCAGTACTTC. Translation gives CASSIERAKETQYF.

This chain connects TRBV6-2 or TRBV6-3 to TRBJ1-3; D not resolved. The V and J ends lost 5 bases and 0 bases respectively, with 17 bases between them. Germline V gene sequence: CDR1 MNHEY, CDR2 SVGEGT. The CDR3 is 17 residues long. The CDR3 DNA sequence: TGTGCCAGCAGTGAAGATGGTGGCGGCACCTCTGGAAACACCATATATTTT. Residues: CASSEDGGGTSGNTIYF.

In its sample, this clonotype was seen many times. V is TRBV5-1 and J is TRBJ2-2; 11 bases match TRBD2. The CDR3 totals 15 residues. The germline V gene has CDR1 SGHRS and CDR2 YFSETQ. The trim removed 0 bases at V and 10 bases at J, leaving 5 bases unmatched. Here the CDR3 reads CASSLVTSGSVELFF. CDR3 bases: TGCGCCAGCAGCTTGGTTACTAGCGGGAGTGTGGAGCTGTTTTTT.

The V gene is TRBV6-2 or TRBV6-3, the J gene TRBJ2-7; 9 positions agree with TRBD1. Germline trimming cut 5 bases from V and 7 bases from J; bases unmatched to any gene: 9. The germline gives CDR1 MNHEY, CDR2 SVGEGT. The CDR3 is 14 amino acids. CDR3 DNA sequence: TGTGCCAGCAGTGTTGGGACAGGGAGCGGGGAGCAGTACTTC. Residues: CASSVGTGSGEQYF.

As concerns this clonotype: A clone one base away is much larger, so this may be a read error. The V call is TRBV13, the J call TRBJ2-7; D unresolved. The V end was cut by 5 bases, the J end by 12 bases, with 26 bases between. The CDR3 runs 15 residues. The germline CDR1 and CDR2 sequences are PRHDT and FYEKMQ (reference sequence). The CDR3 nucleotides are TGTGCCAGCAGCCCCTCTGGCCTCTCCCGACTCGGCTTGTACTTC. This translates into CASSPSGLSRLGLYF.

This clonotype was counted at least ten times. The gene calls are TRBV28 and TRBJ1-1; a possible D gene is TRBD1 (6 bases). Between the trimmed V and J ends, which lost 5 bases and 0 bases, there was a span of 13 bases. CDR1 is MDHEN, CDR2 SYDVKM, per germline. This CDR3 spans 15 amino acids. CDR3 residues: CASSTSGTLNTEAFF. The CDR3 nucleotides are TGTGCCAGCAGTACCTCCGGGACATTGAACACTGAAGCTTTCTTT.

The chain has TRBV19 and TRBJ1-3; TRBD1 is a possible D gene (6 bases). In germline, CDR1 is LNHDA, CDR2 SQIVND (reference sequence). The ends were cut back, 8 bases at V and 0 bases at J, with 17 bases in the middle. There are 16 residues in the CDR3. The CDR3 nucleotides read TGTGCCAGTGCCCAAACAGGGAAGTTCTCTGGAAACACCATATATTTT. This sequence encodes CASAQTGKFSGNTIYF.

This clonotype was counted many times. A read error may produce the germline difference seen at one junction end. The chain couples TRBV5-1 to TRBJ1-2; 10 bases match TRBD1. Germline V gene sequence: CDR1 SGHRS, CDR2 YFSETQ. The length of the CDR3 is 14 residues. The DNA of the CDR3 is TGTGCCAGCAGCTTGGGACAGGGGCTCTATGGCTACACCTTC. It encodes CASSLGQGLYGYTF.

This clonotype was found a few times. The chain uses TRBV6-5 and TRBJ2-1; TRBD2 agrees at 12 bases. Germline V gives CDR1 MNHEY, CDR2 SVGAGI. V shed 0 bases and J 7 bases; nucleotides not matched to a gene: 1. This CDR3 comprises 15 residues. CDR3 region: CASSYSGLAGNEQFF. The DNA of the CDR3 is TGTGCCAGCAGTTACTCCGGACTAGCGGGAAATGAGCAGTTCTTC.

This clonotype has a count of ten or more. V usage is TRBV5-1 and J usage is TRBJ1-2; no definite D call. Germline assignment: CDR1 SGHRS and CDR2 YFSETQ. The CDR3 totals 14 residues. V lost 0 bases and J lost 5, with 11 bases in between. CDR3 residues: CASSLEASQYGYTF. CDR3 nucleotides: TGCGCCAGCAGCTTGGAAGCGAGCCAATATGGCTACACCTTC. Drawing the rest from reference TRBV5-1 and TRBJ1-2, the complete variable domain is KAGVTQTPRYLIKTRGQQVTLSCSPISGHRSVSWYQQTPGQGLQFLFEYFSETQRNKGNFPGRFSGRQFSNSRSEMNVSTLELGDSALYLCASSLEASQYGYTFGSGTRLTVV.

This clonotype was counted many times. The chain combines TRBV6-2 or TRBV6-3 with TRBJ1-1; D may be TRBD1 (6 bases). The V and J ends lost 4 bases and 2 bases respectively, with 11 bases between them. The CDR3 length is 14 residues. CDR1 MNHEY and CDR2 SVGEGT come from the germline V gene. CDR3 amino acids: CASSSGVPNTEAFF. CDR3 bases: TGTGCCAGCAGTTCAGGGGTCCCCAACACTGAAGCTTTCTTT.

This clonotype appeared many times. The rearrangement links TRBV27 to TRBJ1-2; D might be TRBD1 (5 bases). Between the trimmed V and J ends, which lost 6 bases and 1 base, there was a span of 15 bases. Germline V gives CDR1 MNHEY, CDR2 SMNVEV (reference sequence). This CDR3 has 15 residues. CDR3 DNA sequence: TGTGCCAGCAGATCCATAAAGACAGTTAACTATGGCTACACCTTC. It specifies CASRSIKTVNYGYTF.

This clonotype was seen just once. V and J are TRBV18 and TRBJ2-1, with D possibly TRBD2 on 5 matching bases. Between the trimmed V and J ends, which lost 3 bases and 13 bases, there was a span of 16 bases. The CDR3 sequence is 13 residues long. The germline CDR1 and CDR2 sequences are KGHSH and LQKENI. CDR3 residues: CASSPTSLEAQFF. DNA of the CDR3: TGTGCCAGCTCACCGACCTCCTTGGAGGCCCAGTTCTTC.

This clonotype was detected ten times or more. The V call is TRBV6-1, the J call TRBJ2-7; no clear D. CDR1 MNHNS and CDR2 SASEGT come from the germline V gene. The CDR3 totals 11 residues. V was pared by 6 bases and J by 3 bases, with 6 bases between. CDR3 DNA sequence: TGTGCCAGCAGCCACTTCTACGAGCAGTACTTC. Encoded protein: CASSHFYEQYF.

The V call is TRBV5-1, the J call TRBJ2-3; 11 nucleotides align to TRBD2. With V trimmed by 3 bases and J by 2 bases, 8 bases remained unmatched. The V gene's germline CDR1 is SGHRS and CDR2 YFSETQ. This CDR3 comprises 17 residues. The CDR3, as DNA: TGCGCCAGCAGCTACCGACTAGCGGGATATACCACAGATACGCAGTATTTT. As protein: CASSYRLAGYTTDTQYF.

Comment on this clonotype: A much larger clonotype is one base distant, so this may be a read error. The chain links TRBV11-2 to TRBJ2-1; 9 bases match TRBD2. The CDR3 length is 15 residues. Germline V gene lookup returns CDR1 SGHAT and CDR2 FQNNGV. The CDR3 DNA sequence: TGTGCCAGCAGCTCCTTTGGGTCTAGCGGGAAGGAGCAGGTCTTC. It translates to CASSSFGSSGKEQVF.

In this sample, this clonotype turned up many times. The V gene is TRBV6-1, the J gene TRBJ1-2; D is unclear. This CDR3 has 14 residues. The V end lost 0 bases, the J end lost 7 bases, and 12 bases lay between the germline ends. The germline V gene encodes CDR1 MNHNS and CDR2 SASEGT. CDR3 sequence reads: CASSEAKDVGGYTF. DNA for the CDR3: TGTGCCAGCAGTGAAGCGAAGGACGTGGGTGGCTACACCTTC.

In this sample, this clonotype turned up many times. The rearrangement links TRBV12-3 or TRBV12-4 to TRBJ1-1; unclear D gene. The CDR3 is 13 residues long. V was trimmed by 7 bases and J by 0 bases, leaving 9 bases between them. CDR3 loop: CASNRLMNTEAFF. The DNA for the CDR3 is TGTGCCAGCAACCGCCTAATGAACACTGAAGCTTTCTTT.

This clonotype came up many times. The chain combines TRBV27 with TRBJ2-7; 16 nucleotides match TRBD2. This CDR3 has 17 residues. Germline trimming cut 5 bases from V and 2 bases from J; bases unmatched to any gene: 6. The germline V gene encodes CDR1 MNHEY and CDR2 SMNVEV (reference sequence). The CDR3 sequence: CASSAGLAGGLPYEQYF. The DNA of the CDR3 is TGTGCCAGCAGTGCGGGACTAGCGGGAGGGCTTCCCTACGAGCAGTACTTC.

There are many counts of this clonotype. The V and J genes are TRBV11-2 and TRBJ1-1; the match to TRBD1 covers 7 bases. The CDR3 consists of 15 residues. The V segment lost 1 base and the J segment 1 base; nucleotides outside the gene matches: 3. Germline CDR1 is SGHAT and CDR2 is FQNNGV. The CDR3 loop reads CASSLVTGRNTEAFF. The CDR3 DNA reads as TGTGCCAGCAGCTTAGTGACAGGGCGGAACACTGAAGCTTTCTTT.

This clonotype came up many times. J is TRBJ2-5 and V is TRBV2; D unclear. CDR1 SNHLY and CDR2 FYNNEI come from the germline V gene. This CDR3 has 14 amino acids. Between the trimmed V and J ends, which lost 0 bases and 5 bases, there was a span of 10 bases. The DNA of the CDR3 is TGTGCCAGCAGTGAAGCCTTAGAGTGGGAGACCCAGTACTTC. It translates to CASSEALEWETQYF.

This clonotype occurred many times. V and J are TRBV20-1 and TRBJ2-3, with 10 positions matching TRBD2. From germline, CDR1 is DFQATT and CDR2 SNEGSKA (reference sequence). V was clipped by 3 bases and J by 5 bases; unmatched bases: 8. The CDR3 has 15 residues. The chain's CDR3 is CSARRLAGAGDTQYF. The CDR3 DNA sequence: TGCAGTGCTAGGAGGCTAGCGGGAGCTGGAGATACGCAGTATTTT.

CDR3 nucleotides: TGCGCCAGCAGCCGCGGGATGGAGACCCAGTACTTC. Translation gives CASSRGMETQYF. J is TRBJ2-5 and V is TRBV5-1; a weak D match, TRBD2 (6 bases). The CDR3 length is 12 residues. Germline V gives CDR1 SGHRS, CDR2 YFSETQ. Trimming stripped 4 bases from V and 5 bases from J, with 9 bases between.

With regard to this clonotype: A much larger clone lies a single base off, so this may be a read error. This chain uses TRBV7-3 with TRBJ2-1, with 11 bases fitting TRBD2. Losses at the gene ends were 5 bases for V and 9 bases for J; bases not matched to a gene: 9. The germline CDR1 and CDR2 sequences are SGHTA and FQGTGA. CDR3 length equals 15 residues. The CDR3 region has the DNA TGTGCCAGCAGCCCATTAGCGGGAGGGCCAATTGAGCAGTTCTTC. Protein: CASSPLAGGPIEQFF.

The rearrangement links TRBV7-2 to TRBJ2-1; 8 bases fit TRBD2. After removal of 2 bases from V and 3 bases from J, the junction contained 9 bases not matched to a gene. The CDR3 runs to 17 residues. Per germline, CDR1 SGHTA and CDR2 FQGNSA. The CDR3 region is CASSLSGGPPFYNEQFF. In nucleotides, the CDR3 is TGTGCCAGCAGCTTAAGCGGGGGCCCCCCGTTCTACAATGAGCAGTTCTTC. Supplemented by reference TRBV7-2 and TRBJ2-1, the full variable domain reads GAGVSQSPSNKVTEKGKDVELRCDPISGHTALYWYRQSLGQGLEFLIYFQGNSAPDKSGLPSDRFSAERTGGSVSTLTIQRTQQEDSAVYLCASSLSGGPPFYNEQFFGPGTRLTVL.

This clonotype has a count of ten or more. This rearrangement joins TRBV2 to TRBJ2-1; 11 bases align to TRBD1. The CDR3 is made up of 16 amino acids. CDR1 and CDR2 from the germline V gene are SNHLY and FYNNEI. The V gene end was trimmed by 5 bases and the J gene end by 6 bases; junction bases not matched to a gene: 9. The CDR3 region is CASSPHGGTGGNEQFF. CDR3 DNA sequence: TGTGCCAGCAGTCCCCACGGGGGGACAGGGGGCAATGAGCAGTTCTTC.

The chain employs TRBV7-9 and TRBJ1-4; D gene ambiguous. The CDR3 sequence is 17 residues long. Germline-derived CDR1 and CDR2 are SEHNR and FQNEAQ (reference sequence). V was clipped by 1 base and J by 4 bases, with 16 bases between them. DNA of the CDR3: TGTGCCAGCAGCTTAGAAAGACTACAACGGAGTAATGAAAAACTGTTTTTT. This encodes CASSLERLQRSNEKLFF.